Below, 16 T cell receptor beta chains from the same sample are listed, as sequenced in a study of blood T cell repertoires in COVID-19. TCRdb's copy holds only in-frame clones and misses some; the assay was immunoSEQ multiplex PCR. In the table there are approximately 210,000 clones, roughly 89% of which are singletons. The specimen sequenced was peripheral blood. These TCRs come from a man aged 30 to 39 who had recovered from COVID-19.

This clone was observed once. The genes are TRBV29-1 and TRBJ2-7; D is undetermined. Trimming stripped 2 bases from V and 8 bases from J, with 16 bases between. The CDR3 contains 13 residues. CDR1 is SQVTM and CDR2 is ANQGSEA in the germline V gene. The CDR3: CSVEMATTFQQYF. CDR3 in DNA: TGCAGCGTTGAAATGGCTACTACGTTCCAGCAGTACTTC.

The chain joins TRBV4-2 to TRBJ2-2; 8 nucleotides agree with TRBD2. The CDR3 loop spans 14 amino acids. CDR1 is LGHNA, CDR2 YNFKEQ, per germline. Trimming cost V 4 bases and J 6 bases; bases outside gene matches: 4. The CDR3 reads CASSPRGGAGELFF. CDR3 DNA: TGTGCCAGCAGCCCCCGGGGGGGCGCCGGGGAGCTGTTTTTT.

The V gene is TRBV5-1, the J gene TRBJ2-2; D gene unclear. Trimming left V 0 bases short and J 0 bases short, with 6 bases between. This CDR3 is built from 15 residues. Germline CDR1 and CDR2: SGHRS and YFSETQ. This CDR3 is CASSLAESNTGELFF. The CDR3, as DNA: TGCGCCAGCAGCTTGGCCGAGTCGAACACCGGGGAGCTGTTTTTT. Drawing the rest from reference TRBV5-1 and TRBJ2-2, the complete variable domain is KAGVTQTPRYLIKTRGQQVTLSCSPISGHRSVSWYQQTPGQGLQFLFEYFSETQRNKGNFPGRFSGRQFSNSRSEMNVSTLELGDSALYLCASSLAESNTGELFFGEGSRLTVL.

The CDR3 is CASSQSGGRFSYEQYF. The CDR3 nucleotides are TGTGCCAGCAGCCAATCAGGGGGGCGTTTTAGCTACGAGCAGTACTTC. This chain joins TRBV3-1 (or the pseudogene TRBV3-2) and TRBJ2-7; weak D call: TRBD1 (7 bases). Looked up from germline, CDR1 is LGHDT and CDR2 is YNNKEL (reference sequence). V dropped 2 bases and J dropped 3 bases, with 17 bases sitting between them. CDR3 length: 16 residues.

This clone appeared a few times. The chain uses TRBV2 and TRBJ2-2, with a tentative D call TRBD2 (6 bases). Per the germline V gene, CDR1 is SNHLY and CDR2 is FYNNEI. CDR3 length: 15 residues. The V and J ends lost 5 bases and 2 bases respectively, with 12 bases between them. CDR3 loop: CASSPPGLNTGELFF. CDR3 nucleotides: TGTGCCAGCAGTCCGCCGGGACTTAACACCGGGGAGCTGTTTTTT.

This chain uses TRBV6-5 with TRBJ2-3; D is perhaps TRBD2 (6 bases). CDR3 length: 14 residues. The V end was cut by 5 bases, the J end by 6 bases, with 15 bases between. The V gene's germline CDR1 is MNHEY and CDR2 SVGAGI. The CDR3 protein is CASSQGLPSDTQYF. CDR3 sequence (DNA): TGTGCCAGCAGTCAGGGACTTCCGTCGGATACGCAGTATTTT.

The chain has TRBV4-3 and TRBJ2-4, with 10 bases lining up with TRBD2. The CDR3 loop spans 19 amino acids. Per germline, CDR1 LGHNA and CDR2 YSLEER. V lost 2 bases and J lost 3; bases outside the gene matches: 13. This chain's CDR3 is CASSQLGRLAGVDKNIQYF. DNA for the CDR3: TGCGCCAGCAGCCAACTAGGTAGGCTAGCGGGGGTTGACAAAAACATTCAGTACTTC.

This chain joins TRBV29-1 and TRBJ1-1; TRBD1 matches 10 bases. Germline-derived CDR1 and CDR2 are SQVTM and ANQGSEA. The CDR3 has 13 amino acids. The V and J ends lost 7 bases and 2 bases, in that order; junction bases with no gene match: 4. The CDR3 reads CSGWTGGNTEAFF. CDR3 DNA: TGCAGCGGATGGACAGGGGGAAACACTGAAGCTTTCTTT.

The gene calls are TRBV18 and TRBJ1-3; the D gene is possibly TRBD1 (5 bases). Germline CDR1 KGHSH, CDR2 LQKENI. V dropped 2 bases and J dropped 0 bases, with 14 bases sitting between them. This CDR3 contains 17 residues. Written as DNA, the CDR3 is TGTGCCAGCTCACCAAGTTTAGCGGGGGACTCTGGAAACACCATATATTTT. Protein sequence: CASSPSLAGDSGNTIYF.

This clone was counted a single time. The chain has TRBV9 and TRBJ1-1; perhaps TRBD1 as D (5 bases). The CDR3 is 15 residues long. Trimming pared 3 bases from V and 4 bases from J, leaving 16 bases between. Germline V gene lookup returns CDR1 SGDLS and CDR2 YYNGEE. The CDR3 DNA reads TGTGCCAGCAGCGACCGGGACCTCGGGGGCACTGAAGCTTTCTTT. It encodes CASSDRDLGGTEAFF.

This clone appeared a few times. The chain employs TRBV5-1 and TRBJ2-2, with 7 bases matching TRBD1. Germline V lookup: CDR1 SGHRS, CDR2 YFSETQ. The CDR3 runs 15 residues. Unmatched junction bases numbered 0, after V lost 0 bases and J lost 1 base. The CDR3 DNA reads TGCGCCAGCAGCTTGGACAGGGGGAACACCGGGGAGCTGTTTTTT. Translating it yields CASSLDRGNTGELFF.

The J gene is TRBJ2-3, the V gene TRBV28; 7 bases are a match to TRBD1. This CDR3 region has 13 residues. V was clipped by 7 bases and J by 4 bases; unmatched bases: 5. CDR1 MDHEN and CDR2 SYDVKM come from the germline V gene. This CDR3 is CASITTGADTQYF. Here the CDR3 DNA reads TGTGCCAGCATCACCACAGGGGCAGATACGCAGTATTTT.

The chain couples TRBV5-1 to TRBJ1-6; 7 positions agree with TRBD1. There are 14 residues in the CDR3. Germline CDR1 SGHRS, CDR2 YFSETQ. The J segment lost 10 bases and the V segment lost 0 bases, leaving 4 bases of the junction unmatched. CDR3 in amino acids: CASSLDRGNSPLHF. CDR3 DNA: TGCGCCAGCAGCTTGGACAGGGGCAACTCACCCCTCCACTTT.

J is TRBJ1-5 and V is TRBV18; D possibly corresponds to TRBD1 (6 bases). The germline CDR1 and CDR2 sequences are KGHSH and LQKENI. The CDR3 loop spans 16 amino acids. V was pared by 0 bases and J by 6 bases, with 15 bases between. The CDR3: CASSPPWQGSSQPQHF. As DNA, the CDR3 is TGTGCCAGCTCACCACCGTGGCAGGGGAGTAGTCAGCCCCAGCATTTT. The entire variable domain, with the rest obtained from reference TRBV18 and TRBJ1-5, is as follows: NAGVMQNPRHLVRRRGQEARLRCSPMKGHSHVYWYRQLPEEGLKFMVYLQKENIIDESGMPKERFSAEFPKEGPSILRIQQVVRGDSAAYFCASSPPWQGSSQPQHFGDGTRLSIL.

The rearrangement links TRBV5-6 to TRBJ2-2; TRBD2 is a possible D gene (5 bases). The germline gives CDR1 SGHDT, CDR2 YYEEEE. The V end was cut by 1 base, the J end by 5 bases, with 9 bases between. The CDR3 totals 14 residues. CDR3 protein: CASSLQPGTGELFF. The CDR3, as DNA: TGTGCCAGCAGCTTGCAGCCGGGGACCGGGGAGCTGTTTTTT.

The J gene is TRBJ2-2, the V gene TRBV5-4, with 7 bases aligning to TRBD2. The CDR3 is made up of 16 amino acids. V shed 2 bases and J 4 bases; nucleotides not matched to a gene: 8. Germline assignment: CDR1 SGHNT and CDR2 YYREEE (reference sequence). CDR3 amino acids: CASSFWGGGFTGELFF. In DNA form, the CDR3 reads TGTGCCAGCAGCTTTTGGGGCGGGGGATTCACCGGGGAGCTGTTTTTT. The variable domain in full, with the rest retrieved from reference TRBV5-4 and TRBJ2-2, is ETGVTQSPTHLIKTRGQQVTLRCSSQSGHNTVSWYQQALGQGPQFIFQYYREEENGRGNFPPRFSGLQFPNYSSELNVNALELDDSALYLCASSFWGGGFTGELFFGEGSRLTVL.